The 19 T cell receptor beta chains below were found in one sample sequenced in a study of glioma-infiltrating T cells after dendritic cell vaccination. TCRdb keeps only in-frame clones here, not all; method: immunoSEQ multiplex PCR. The sample lists 65,000 to 90,000 clones, roughly four fifths seen once, with about 2% in the top ten. The sequencing used blood, collected before dendritic cell vaccination. Receptors were obtained from a human donor with glioblastoma.

The rearrangement uses TRBV19 and TRBJ2-2; 9 nucleotides align to TRBD1. V shed 0 bases and J 7 bases; nucleotides not matched to a gene: 6. Germline assignment: CDR1 LNHDA and CDR2 SQIVND (reference sequence). This CDR3 comprises 16 residues. CDR3: CASSIDGQGQDGELFF. CDR3 nucleotide sequence: TGTGCCAGTAGTATAGACGGACAGGGGCAGGACGGGGAGCTGTTTTTT. Supplemented by reference TRBV19 and TRBJ2-2, the full variable domain reads DGGITQSPKYLFRKEGQNVTLSCEQNLNHDAMYWYRQDPGQGLRLIYYSQIVNDFQKGDIAEGYSVSREKKESFPLTVTSAQKNPTAFYLCASSIDGQGQDGELFFGEGSRLTVL.

The chain is built from TRBV5-1 and TRBJ2-1; D not resolved. CDR1 and CDR2 (germline): SGHRS, YFSETQ. Between the trimmed V and J ends, which lost 0 bases and 5 bases, there was a span of 9 bases. The CDR3 has 14 amino acids. CDR3 coding DNA: TGCGCCAGCAGCTTGGGTGGGCTCCACAATGAGCAGTTCTTC. Residues: CASSLGGLHNEQFF.

The genes are TRBV27 and TRBJ2-5; tentative D call: TRBD1 (6 bases). Germline V CDR1 and CDR2: MNHEY, SMNVEV (reference sequence). The CDR3 covers 17 residues. V was pared by 6 bases and J by 5 bases, with 25 bases between. The CDR3 reads CASRLQGLGLLGETQYF. The CDR3 bases are TGTGCCAGCAGGCTACAGGGCTTAGGGTTGTTGGGGGAGACCCAGTACTTC.

This clone was seen a handful of times. The chain combines TRBV5-5 with TRBJ2-3, with 10 bases aligning to TRBD2. There are 16 residues in the CDR3. Germline assignment: CDR1 SGHKS and CDR2 YYEKEE (reference sequence). Losses at the gene ends were 4 bases for V and 2 bases for J; bases not matched to a gene: 7. The CDR3 DNA follows: TGTGCCAGCAGCCCAAGACTAGCGGGCACCACAGATACGCAGTATTTT. This encodes CASSPRLAGTTDTQYF.

CDR3 nucleotides: TGCGCCAGCAGCTTGGCTCCTAGCGGGGGGTTGGATACGCAGTATTTT. Translation: CASSLAPSGGLDTQYF. J is TRBJ2-3 and V is TRBV5-1, with 11 bases lining up with TRBD2. Trimming cost V 0 bases and J 6 bases; bases outside gene matches: 6. CDR1 is SGHRS and CDR2 is YFSETQ in the germline V gene. CDR3 length equals 16 residues.

The rearrangement links TRBV7-8 to TRBJ1-4, with a possible D match to TRBD1 (6 bases). V gave up 5 bases and J gave up 7 bases, with 14 bases separating them. Germline assignment: CDR1 SGHVS and CDR2 FQNEAQ. This CDR3 has 14 amino acids. Here the CDR3 DNA reads TGTGCCAGCAGCGCAGGGGCAGATGGTGAAAAACTGTTTTTT. Amino acid sequence: CASSAGADGEKLFF.

The gene calls are TRBV4-1 and TRBJ2-7; no firm D call. Trimming stripped 2 bases from V and 0 bases from J, with 5 bases between. This CDR3 comprises 13 residues. CDR1 MGHRA and CDR2 YSYEKL come from the germline V gene. CDR3 bases: TGCGCCAGCAGCCAATCCCACTCCTACGAGCAGTACTTC. Its translation is CASSQSHSYEQYF.

The chain links TRBV10-3 to TRBJ2-2, with D perhaps matching TRBD1 (5 bases). Germline V gives CDR1 ENHRY, CDR2 SYGVKD. Trimming removed 7 bases from V and 1 base from J, with 7 bases in between. This CDR3 contains 13 residues. CDR3 DNA sequence: TGTGCCATCACCGGACAGAACACCGGGGAGCTGTTTTTT. Translation gives CAITGQNTGELFF.

V usage is TRBV7-8 and J usage is TRBJ1-2, with D possibly being TRBD1 (6 bases). There are 16 residues in the CDR3. Trimming cost V 1 base and J 3 bases, with 15 bases left between them. The V gene's germline CDR1 is SGHVS and CDR2 FQNEAQ. CDR3 loop: CASSLGGGEGDYGYTF. CDR3 in DNA: TGTGCCAGCAGCTTAGGGGGAGGGGAGGGGGACTATGGCTACACCTTC.

The J gene is TRBJ2-2, the V gene TRBV2; 7 nucleotides line up with TRBD1. The V and J ends lost 5 bases and 6 bases, in that order; junction bases with no gene match: 9. Germline V lookup: CDR1 SNHLY, CDR2 FYNNEI. The CDR3 runs to 15 residues. This CDR3 reads CASSLETGLAGELFF. The CDR3 DNA reads TGTGCCAGCAGTTTGGAGACAGGGCTGGCCGGGGAGCTGTTTTTT.

This chain connects TRBV21-1 to TRBJ2-7; the D call TRBD2 from the table was never checked on the DNA. TRBV21-1 is a recognized pseudogene. The CDR3 contains 13 residues. The CDR3 region has the DNA TGTGTCCGACCTAGCGGGAGGGAGTACGAGCAGTACGTC. Protein sequence: CVRPSGREYEQYV.

The chain combines TRBV6-1 with TRBJ1-1; 9 nucleotides match TRBD1. V was pared by 11 bases and J by 0 bases, with 4 bases of the junction left unmatched. The CDR3 loop spans 13 amino acids. Germline CDR1 reads MNHNS; CDR2 reads SASEGT. CDR3 residues: CAANRGLNTEAFF. CDR3 DNA sequence: TGTGCCGCGAACAGGGGGCTGAACACTGAAGCTTTCTTT.

The CDR3 spells CASSIPGAGTEAFF. The CDR3 DNA is TGTGCCAGTAGTATACCCGGTGCGGGGACTGAAGCTTTCTTT. The chain uses TRBV19 and TRBJ1-1; D uncertain. Germline CDR1 and CDR2: LNHDA and SQIVND (reference sequence). The CDR3 covers 14 residues. The V gene lost 2 bases and the J gene lost 5 bases, with 12 bases spanning the gap.

V usage is TRBV25-1 and J usage is TRBJ1-1; D gene unclear. Trimming stripped 7 bases from V and 3 bases from J, with 12 bases between. Germline loops: CDR1 MGHDK, CDR2 SYGVNS. The CDR3 is 13 amino acids. CDR3 amino acids: CASTPYSYTEAFF. The CDR3 region has the DNA TGTGCCAGCACCCCCTACTCGTACACTGAAGCTTTCTTT.

This chain uses TRBV7-9 with TRBJ2-1; D uncertain. V was trimmed by 0 bases and J by 3 bases, leaving 6 bases between them. In germline, CDR1 is SEHNR, CDR2 FQNEAQ (reference sequence). The CDR3 covers 14 residues. The CDR3 here is CASSLAGSYNEQFF. The CDR3 coding sequence is TGTGCCAGCAGCTTAGCTGGCAGCTACAATGAGCAGTTCTTC.

The chain is built from TRBV9 and TRBJ2-2; tentative D call: TRBD2 (6 bases). Germline CDR1 and CDR2: SGDLS and YYNGEE. V was pared by 0 bases and J by 6 bases, with 12 bases between. The CDR3 sequence is 15 residues long. The CDR3 region is CASSVDPSVAGELFF. In nucleotides, the CDR3 is TGTGCCAGCAGCGTAGATCCTAGCGTGGCCGGGGAGCTGTTTTTT.

The genes are TRBV6-5 and TRBJ2-7; a possible D gene is TRBD2 (6 bases). In germline, CDR1 is MNHEY, CDR2 SVGAGI. Trimming shortened V by 5 bases and J by 6 bases, and 8 bases separated the two germline ends. The CDR3 has 11 residues. As DNA, the CDR3 is TGTGCCAGCAGTCAGGGAGGCGAGCAGTACGTC. It specifies CASSQGGEQYV.

This clone was seen just once. V usage is TRBV6-5 and J usage is TRBJ2-3, with 9 bases aligning to TRBD2. CDR1 and CDR2 (germline): MNHEY, SVGAGI. The trim removed 6 bases at V and 4 bases at J, leaving 2 bases unmatched. The CDR3 has 13 residues. The CDR3 region has the DNA TGTGCCAGCAGCGCTAGCGGGGCAGATACGCAGTATTTT. Encoded protein: CASSASGADTQYF.

CDR3 DNA sequence: TGTGCCAGCAGCCCGACAGGGCAGAATGGCTACACCTTC. Its translation: CASSPTGQNGYTF. The chain couples TRBV2 to TRBJ1-2, with TRBD1 matching over 7 bases. Germline V gene lookup returns CDR1 SNHLY and CDR2 FYNNEI. This CDR3 has 13 amino acids. Trimming removed 6 bases from V and 6 bases from J; junction bases left unmatched: 7.